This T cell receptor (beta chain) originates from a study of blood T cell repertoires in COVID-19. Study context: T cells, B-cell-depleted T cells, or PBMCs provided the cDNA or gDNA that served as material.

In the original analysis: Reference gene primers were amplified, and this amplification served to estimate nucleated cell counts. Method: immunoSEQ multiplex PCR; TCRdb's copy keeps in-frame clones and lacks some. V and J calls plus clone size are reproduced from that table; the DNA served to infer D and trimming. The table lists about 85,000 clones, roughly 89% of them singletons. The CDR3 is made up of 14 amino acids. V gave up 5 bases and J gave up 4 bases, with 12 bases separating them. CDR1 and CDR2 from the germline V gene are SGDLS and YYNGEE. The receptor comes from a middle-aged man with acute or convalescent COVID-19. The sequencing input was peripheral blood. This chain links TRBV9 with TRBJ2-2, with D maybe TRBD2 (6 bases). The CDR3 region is CASRRGRGTGELFF. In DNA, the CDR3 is TGTGCCAGCAGGCGGGGAAGGGGCACCGGGGAGCTGTTTTTT.